The 9 T cell receptor beta chains presented below share a single source sample, sequenced in a study of post-analysis software for immune sequencing data (dated by TCRdb to between 2014 and 2016). What the authors observed across the whole study: Significantly higher frequencies in patients than in controls were found for about 5 TRBV segments, including TRBV5-6, TRBV5-1 and TRBV20-1.

For these receptors, no antigen is known. Library preparation used PCR. The instrument was an Illumina HiSeq 2500. Unique molecular identifiers were incorporated into TCR beta cDNA libraries to reduce PCR and sequencing biases. The raw public data were reprocessed by TCRdb itself: fastp quality trimming at Q25, MiXCR clonotype calling, in-frame beta chains only. CDR3 protein sequences are deduplicated, and each keeps its most common genes and DNA. This sample gives about 810,000 distinct CDR3 sequences in total; 53% of them show up just once. Together, the top ten hold about 4.8% of the sample. The specimen was blood. The receptors were gathered from a girl between 10 and 17 years old with multiple sclerosis.

Here the CDR3 reads CASSLAPGPSLYNEQFF. The CDR3 coding sequence is TGTGCCAGCAGTTTAGCCCCGGGACCCTCGTTATACAATGAGCAGTTCTTC. The chain carries TRBV12-3 or TRBV12-4 and TRBJ2-1, with D perhaps given as TRBD1 or TRBD2 (5 bases each). The CDR3 has 17 residues. The V end was cut by 0 bases, the J end by 4 bases, with 16 bases between.

This clonotype has only one observation. This sequence joins TRBV25-1 and TRBJ2-1; TRBD2 is a possible D gene (6 bases). This CDR3 region has 12 residues. V was trimmed by 1 base and J by 12 bases, leaving 10 bases between them. From germline, CDR1 is MGHDK and CDR2 SYGVNS. CDR3 protein: CASSESWRGQFF. Here the CDR3 DNA reads TGTGCCAGCAGTGAATCGTGGAGGGGGCAGTTCTTC.

This sequence joins TRBV4-1 and TRBJ2-4; D gene ambiguous. Trimming left V 1 base short and J 8 bases short, with 12 bases between. Germline V gene lookup returns CDR1 MGHRA and CDR2 YSYEKL. CDR3 length equals 14 residues. The CDR3 DNA reads as TGCGCCAGCAGCCAAGTACCGGGCGGATACATTCAGTACTTC. This sequence encodes CASSQVPGGYIQYF.

This clonotype was detected a few times. The chain has TRBV18 and TRBJ2-1, with 8 bases lining up with TRBD2. V gave up 3 bases and J gave up 0 bases; unmatched junction bases: 13. CDR3 length: 19 residues. Germline CDR1 reads KGHSH; CDR2 reads LQKENI. The CDR3 reads CASSPPVAGGRSSYNEQFF. The CDR3 DNA reads as TGTGCCAGCTCACCGCCGGTTGCGGGGGGTAGAAGCTCCTACAATGAGCAGTTCTTC.

This chain uses TRBV5-1 with TRBJ1-1; no reliable D call. CDR1 is SGHRS and CDR2 is YFSETQ in the germline V gene. V was shortened by 1 base and J by 1 base, with 14 bases between the two germline ends. CDR3 length: 16 residues. CDR3 DNA: TGCGCCAGCAGCTTGAGTGCAAATAATAGGAACACTGAAGCTTTCTTT. It specifies CASSLSANNRNTEAFF.

The CDR3 here is CASSFFGREQFF. DNA for the CDR3: TGTGCCAGCAGTTTTTTCGGGCGCGAGCAGTTCTTC. The genes are TRBV27 and TRBJ2-1, with unresolved D. The V gene lost 3 bases and the J gene lost 10 bases, with 10 bases spanning the gap. This CDR3 is built from 12 residues. Per the germline V gene, CDR1 is MNHEY and CDR2 is SMNVEV (reference sequence).

The chain employs TRBV5-1 and TRBJ1-2, with TRBD1 as a possible D gene (5 bases). The germline V gene encodes CDR1 SGHRS and CDR2 YFSETQ. The ends were cut back, 0 bases at V and 4 bases at J, with 10 bases in the middle. This CDR3 contains 14 residues. The CDR3 DNA sequence: TGCGCCAGCAGCTTGGAACCCGACAGCTATGGCTACACCTTC. Its translation: CASSLEPDSYGYTF.

The chain carries TRBV6-5 and TRBJ2-5; possibly TRBD1 for D (5 bases). V lost 5 bases to trimming and J lost 2 bases, with 9 bases between them. This CDR3 is 13 amino acids long. Germline CDR1 and CDR2: MNHEY and SVGAGI. This CDR3 reads CASSRTLQETQYF. As DNA, the CDR3 is TGTGCCAGCAGTCGGACACTACAAGAGACCCAGTACTTC.

The chain couples TRBV29-1 to TRBJ1-2, with D perhaps TRBD1 (6 bases). The V gene's germline CDR1 is SQVTM and CDR2 ANQGSEA. Trimming took off 2 bases at V and 8 bases at J, with 12 bases between the two ends. The CDR3 is 12 residues long. The CDR3 loop reads CSVEPSDRGYTF. In DNA form, the CDR3 reads TGCAGCGTTGAACCCTCGGACAGAGGCTACACCTTC.